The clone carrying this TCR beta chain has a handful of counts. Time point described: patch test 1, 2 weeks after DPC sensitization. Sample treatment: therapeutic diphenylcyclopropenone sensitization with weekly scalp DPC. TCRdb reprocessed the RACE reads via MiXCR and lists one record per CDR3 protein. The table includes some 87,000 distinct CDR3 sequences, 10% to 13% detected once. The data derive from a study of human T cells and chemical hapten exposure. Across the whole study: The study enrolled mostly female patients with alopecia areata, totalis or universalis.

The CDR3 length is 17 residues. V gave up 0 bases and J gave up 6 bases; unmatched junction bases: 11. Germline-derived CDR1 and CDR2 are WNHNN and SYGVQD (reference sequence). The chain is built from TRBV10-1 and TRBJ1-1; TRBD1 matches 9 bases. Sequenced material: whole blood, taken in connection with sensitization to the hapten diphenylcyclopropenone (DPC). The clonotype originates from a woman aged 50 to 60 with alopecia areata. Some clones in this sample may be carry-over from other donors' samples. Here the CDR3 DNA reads TGCGCCAGCAGTGAGTCGAAGGACAGGGGCGAGGATTCTGAAGCTTTCTTT. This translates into CASSESKDRGEDSEAFF.